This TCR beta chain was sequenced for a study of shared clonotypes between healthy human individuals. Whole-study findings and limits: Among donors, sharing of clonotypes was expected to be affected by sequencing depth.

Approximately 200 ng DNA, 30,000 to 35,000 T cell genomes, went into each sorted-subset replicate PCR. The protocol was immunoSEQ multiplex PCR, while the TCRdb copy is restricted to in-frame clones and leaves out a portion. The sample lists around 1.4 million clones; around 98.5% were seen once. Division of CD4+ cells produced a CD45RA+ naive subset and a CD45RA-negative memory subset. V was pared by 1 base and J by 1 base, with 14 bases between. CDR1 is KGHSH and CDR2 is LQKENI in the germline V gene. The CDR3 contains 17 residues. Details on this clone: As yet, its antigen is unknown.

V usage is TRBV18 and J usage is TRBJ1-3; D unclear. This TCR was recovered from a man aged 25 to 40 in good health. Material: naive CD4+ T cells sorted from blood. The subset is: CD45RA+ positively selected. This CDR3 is CASSPLDGASSGNTIYF. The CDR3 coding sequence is TGTGCCAGCTCACCACTGGATGGTGCTTCGTCTGGAAACACCATATATTTT.